The 8 T cell receptor beta chains reported below all come from one sample, sequenced in a study of cytomegalovirus exposure and HLA in healthy donors. The primer mix had 60 Vbeta and 13 Jbeta primers. TCRdb's table, derived via immunoSEQ multiplex PCR, lists solely in-frame clones and lacks some. The data hold around 160,000 clones, with 60% to 85% observed a single time. Sequencing input: PBMCs. These receptor sequences come from a woman in her thirties or forties in good health and CMV-seropositive.

The chain employs TRBV29-1 and TRBJ2-1; 10 nucleotides match TRBD1. The trim removed 8 bases at V and 5 bases at J, leaving 12 bases unmatched. The germline V gene has CDR1 SQVTM and CDR2 ANQGSEA. This CDR3 contains 15 residues. CDR3 amino acids: CSSSWGGTGDNEQFF. In DNA form, the CDR3 reads TGCAGCTCATCATGGGGCGGGACAGGGGACAATGAGCAGTTCTTC.

The chain uses TRBV7-7 and TRBJ2-5, with TRBD1 matching over 8 bases. This CDR3 region has 17 residues. Germline CDR1 and CDR2: SSHAT and FNYEAQ (reference sequence). The V and J ends lost 5 bases and 4 bases, in that order; junction bases with no gene match: 15. This CDR3 reads CASSLMGAGGGPETQYF. The CDR3 DNA follows: TGTGCCAGCAGCCTGATGGGTGCAGGGGGCGGTCCAGAGACCCAGTACTTC.

The V call is TRBV14, the J call TRBJ1-6; TRBD1 aligns across 9 bases. This CDR3 has 19 residues. V was pared by 4 bases and J by 0 bases, with 10 bases of the junction left unmatched. Germline V gene lookup returns CDR1 SGHDN and CDR2 FVKESK. The CDR3 DNA follows: TGTGCCAGCAGCCCGGGACAGGGATTCGCCGCCTCCTATAATTCACCCCTCCACTTT. This gives the protein CASSPGQGFAASYNSPLHF.

CDR3: CASSDPGQGRSYEQYF. The DNA of the CDR3 is TGCGCCAGCAGTGACCCGGGACAGGGGCGTTCCTACGAGCAGTACTTC. The V and J genes are TRBV10-2 and TRBJ2-7; TRBD1 matches at 10 bases. From germline, CDR1 is WSHSY and CDR2 SAAADI. The CDR3 length is 16 residues. The V and J ends lost 3 bases and 1 base, in that order; junction bases with no gene match: 6.

V is TRBV6-1 and J is TRBJ2-7; D not resolved. This CDR3 contains 14 residues. Trimming pared 7 bases from V and 0 bases from J, leaving 13 bases between. Germline V lookup: CDR1 MNHNS, CDR2 SASEGT. This CDR3 reads CASKMVLSSYEQYF. The DNA for the CDR3 is TGTGCCAGCAAAATGGTACTAAGCTCCTACGAGCAGTACTTC.

The J gene is TRBJ1-2, the V gene TRBV23-1, with D perhaps matching TRBD1 (5 bases). TRBV23-1 is identified as an open reading frame with a role that is uncertain. With 3 bases removed from V and 8 bases from J, the gap between germline ends came to 10 bases. There are 12 residues in the CDR3. CDR3 sequence: CASSQDIRGYTF. The CDR3 DNA reads as TGCGCCAGCAGTCAGGACATAAGAGGCTACACCTTC.

The rearrangement links TRBV5-1 to TRBJ2-2; no definite D call. Germline CDR1 SGHRS, CDR2 YFSETQ. V was cut by 4 bases and J by 0 bases, with 13 bases left in between. This CDR3 contains 16 residues. CDR3 protein: CASSLQPGSNTGELFF. The CDR3 DNA reads as TGCGCCAGCAGCCTCCAGCCAGGTTCGAACACCGGGGAGCTGTTTTTT.

CDR3: CASTEGLAGELFF. The DNA of the CDR3 is TGCGCCAGCACCGAGGGCCTAGCCGGGGAGCTGTTTTTT. The genes are TRBV10-2 and TRBJ2-2; TRBD2 might be the D (5 bases). This CDR3 is 13 amino acids long. The V and J ends lost 7 bases and 6 bases respectively, with 12 bases between them. In germline, CDR1 is WSHSY, CDR2 SAAADI.